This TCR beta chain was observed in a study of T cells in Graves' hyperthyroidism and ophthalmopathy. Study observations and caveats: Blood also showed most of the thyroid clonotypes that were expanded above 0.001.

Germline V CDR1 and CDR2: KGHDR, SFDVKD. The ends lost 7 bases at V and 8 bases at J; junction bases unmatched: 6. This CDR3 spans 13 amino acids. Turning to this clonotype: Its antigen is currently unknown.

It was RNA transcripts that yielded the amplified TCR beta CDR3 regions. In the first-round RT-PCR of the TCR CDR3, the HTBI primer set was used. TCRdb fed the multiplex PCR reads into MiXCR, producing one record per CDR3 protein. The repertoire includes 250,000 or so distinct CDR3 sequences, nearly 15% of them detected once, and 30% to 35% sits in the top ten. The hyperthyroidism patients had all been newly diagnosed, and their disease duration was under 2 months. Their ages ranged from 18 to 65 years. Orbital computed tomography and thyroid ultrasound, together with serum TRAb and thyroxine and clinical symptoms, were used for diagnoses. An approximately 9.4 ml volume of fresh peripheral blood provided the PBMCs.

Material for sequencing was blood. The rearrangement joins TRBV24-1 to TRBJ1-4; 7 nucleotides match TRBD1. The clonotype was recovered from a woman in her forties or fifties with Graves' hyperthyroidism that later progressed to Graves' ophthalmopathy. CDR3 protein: CATSNRGFEKLFF. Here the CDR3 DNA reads TGTGCCACCAGCAACAGGGGTTTCGAAAAACTGTTTTTT.